The next 24 T cell receptor beta chains were all read from a single sample in a study of cytomegalovirus exposure and HLA in healthy donors. Method: immunoSEQ multiplex PCR; TCRdb's copy keeps in-frame clones and lacks some. The table has about 150,000 clones, just over 90% seen once. The sequencing sample was made of PBMCs. These receptors originate from a man younger than 30 in good health and CMV-seronegative.

The V call is TRBV29-1, the J call TRBJ1-1; no firm D call. The germline V and J ends were trimmed by 3 bases and 4 bases, with 6 bases remaining between them. The germline V gene encodes CDR1 SQVTM and CDR2 ANQGSEA. CDR3 size: 11 residues. This CDR3 reads CSVDYSTEAFF. CDR3 bases: TGCAGCGTTGATTACAGCACTGAAGCTTTCTTT.

The rearrangement links TRBV27 to TRBJ1-2, with D unresolved. V was trimmed by 3 bases and J by 6 bases, leaving 14 bases between them. The CDR3 runs to 14 residues. Germline V lookup: CDR1 MNHEY, CDR2 SMNVEV (reference sequence). The DNA of the CDR3 is TGTGCCAGCAGTTTTCGTCTCCCTCGGGATGGCTACACCTTC. It translates to CASSFRLPRDGYTF.

The chain uses TRBV5-4 and TRBJ1-2, with a weak D call TRBD1 (6 bases). V gave up 1 base and J gave up 8 bases, with 12 bases separating them. The CDR3 sequence is 13 residues long. Germline CDR1 SGHNT, CDR2 YYREEE (reference sequence). For the CDR3, the DNA is TGTGCCAGCAGCTTGTACAGGGTTCAAGGCTACACCTTC. Its protein is CASSLYRVQGYTF.

This clone was counted between two and nine times. The chain has TRBV30 and TRBJ1-6, with 8 bases fitting TRBD1. Germline-derived CDR1 and CDR2 are GTSNPN and SVGIG (reference sequence). J was trimmed by 14 bases and V by 1 base; bases with no gene match: 22. This CDR3 is built from 18 residues. The CDR3 nucleotides are TGTGCCTGGAGTGCAGACAGGGGCTCTAACGACCTCCTTTGGTCCCTCCACTTT. Translated: CAWSADRGSNDLLWSLHF. Full variable domain (remainder filled in from reference TRBV30 and TRBJ1-6): SQTIHQWPATLVQPVGSPLSLECTVEGTSNPNLYWYRQAAGRGLQLLFYSVGIGQISSEVPQNLSASRPQDRQFILSSKKLLLSDSGFYLCAWSADRGSNDLLWSLHFGNGTRLTVT.

The J gene is TRBJ2-2, the V gene TRBV2, with a possible D match to TRBD2 (6 bases). The germline CDR1 and CDR2 sequences are SNHLY and FYNNEI. The V and J ends lost 3 bases and 1 base respectively, with 12 bases between them. This CDR3 is built from 16 residues. The DNA of the CDR3 is TGTGCCAGCAGTGACCCTGGGCGGGGGAACACCGGGGAGCTGTTTTTT. Translation: CASSDPGRGNTGELFF.

J is TRBJ2-4 and V is TRBV6-5; perhaps TRBD1 as D (6 bases). Trimming removed 4 bases from V and 4 bases from J, with 17 bases in between. Germline V gene sequence: CDR1 MNHEY, CDR2 SVGAGI. This CDR3 contains 16 residues. The CDR3: CASSSRPEGVKNIQYF. CDR3 sequence (DNA): TGTGCCAGCAGTTCCCGGCCCGAGGGGGTTAAAAACATTCAGTACTTC.

The chain employs TRBV2 and TRBJ2-3; weak D call: TRBD1 (7 bases). Per germline, CDR1 SNHLY and CDR2 FYNNEI. This CDR3 spans 13 amino acids. The V end was cut by 9 bases, the J end by 6 bases, with 16 bases between. The DNA for the CDR3 is TGTGCCAGGTCAGGGGGGAACGGGGATACGCAGTATTTT. Its translation: CARSGGNGDTQYF.

The V gene is TRBV15, the J gene TRBJ1-2; 7 positions match TRBD1. This CDR3 contains 16 residues. Looked up from germline, CDR1 is LNHNV and CDR2 is YYDKDF (reference sequence). The J segment lost 0 bases and the V segment lost 1 base, leaving 5 bases of the junction unmatched. The CDR3 DNA reads as TGTGCCACCAGCAGAGGGAACAGGGGTCCTAACTATGGCTACACCTTC. Residues: CATSRGNRGPNYGYTF.

This clone was counted a single time. The rearrangement joins TRBV5-1 to TRBJ1-5; the match to TRBD1 covers 9 bases. With V trimmed by 4 bases and J by 4 bases, 3 bases remained unmatched. The CDR3 consists of 14 residues. Per germline, CDR1 SGHRS and CDR2 YFSETQ. The CDR3 sequence: CASSRGTGNQPQHF. The CDR3 DNA is TGCGCCAGCAGCAGAGGGACAGGGAATCAGCCCCAGCATTTT.

The table lists this clone with a count of one. V gene TRBV4-1 combines with J gene TRBJ1-3; 7 bases line up with TRBD1. In germline, CDR1 is MGHRA, CDR2 YSYEKL. This CDR3 spans 14 amino acids. V dropped 5 bases and J dropped 4; count of bases not matched to a gene: 5. The CDR3 sequence is CASSVGTEGNTIYF. CDR3 coding DNA: TGCGCCAGCAGCGTCGGGACAGAGGGAAACACCATATATTTT.

This clone was seen many times. The V call is TRBV6-1, the J call TRBJ2-2; 7 nucleotides agree with TRBD2. V was clipped by 4 bases and J by 6 bases; unmatched bases: 8. This CDR3 region has 15 residues. Germline CDR1 is MNHNS and CDR2 is SASEGT. CDR3 bases: TGTGCCAGCAGTGTCGTTGGGGGGGAGGCCGGGGAGCTGTTTTTT. It codes for CASSVVGGEAGELFF.

This sequence joins TRBV9 and TRBJ2-2; D not resolved. This CDR3 region has 14 residues. CDR1 and CDR2 from the germline V gene are SGDLS and YYNGEE. V gave up 4 bases and J gave up 3 bases, with 10 bases separating them. The CDR3 DNA sequence: TGTGCCAGCAGCCCCCGACTGGACACCGGGGAGCTGTTTTTT. Translating gives CASSPRLDTGELFF.

The chain couples TRBV27 to TRBJ2-2; TRBD2 matches at 7 bases. The CDR3 contains 14 residues. In germline, CDR1 is MNHEY, CDR2 SMNVEV (reference sequence). J was trimmed by 6 bases and V by 5 bases; bases with no gene match: 6. This chain's CDR3 is CASSPGRVAGELFF. CDR3 bases: TGTGCCAGCAGTCCGGGGAGGGTCGCCGGGGAGCTGTTTTTT.

This clone was observed a few times. The rearrangement links TRBV10-1 to TRBJ2-7, with D possibly TRBD1 on 6 matching bases. CDR3 length equals 17 residues. Germline CDR1 WNHNN, CDR2 SYGVQD (reference sequence). The V end was cut by 0 bases, the J end by 3 bases, with 18 bases between. DNA of the CDR3: TGCGCCAGCAGTGAGTCAACAACAGGGAGCCCATTCTACGAGCAGTACTTC. Protein sequence: CASSESTTGSPFYEQYF.

This clone was detected once. The chain joins TRBV27 to TRBJ2-1; TRBD2 agrees at 9 bases. The V gene's germline CDR1 is MNHEY and CDR2 SMNVEV (reference sequence). There are 19 residues in the CDR3. Trimming at V came to 2 bases and at J to 1 base, leaving 12 bases not matched to a gene. The CDR3: CASSLTVSGRGRSYNEQFF. The CDR3 nucleotides are TGTGCCAGCAGTTTAACAGTTAGCGGGAGAGGTCGGTCCTACAATGAGCAGTTCTTC.

CDR3 DNA sequence: TGTGCCAGCAAACTCACCGCGAACACCGGGGAGCTGTTTTTT. Its translation is CASKLTANTGELFF. The V gene is TRBV9, the J gene TRBJ2-2; no firm D call. The CDR3 consists of 14 residues. V was shortened by 6 bases and J by 0 bases, with 9 bases between the two germline ends. Germline CDR1 and CDR2: SGDLS and YYNGEE.

The V call is TRBV5-4, the J call TRBJ2-7, with 9 bases identical to TRBD2. With V trimmed by 3 bases and J by 7 bases, 8 bases remained unmatched. This CDR3 has 14 amino acids. Germline lookup yields CDR1 SGHNT and CDR2 YYREEE (reference sequence). The CDR3 reads CASSWGGGAGEQYF. For the CDR3, the DNA is TGTGCCAGCAGCTGGGGCGGGGGGGCAGGTGAGCAGTACTTC.

The CDR3 sequence is CASSGQTSGGETQYF. DNA for the CDR3: TGTGCCAGCAGTGGTCAGACTAGCGGGGGAGAGACCCAGTACTTC. The gene calls are TRBV6-1 and TRBJ2-5; 12 bases fit TRBD2. The germline gives CDR1 MNHNS, CDR2 SASEGT. The CDR3 consists of 15 residues. V lost 4 bases to trimming and J lost 4 bases; unmatched junction nucleotides: 4.

The chain employs TRBV14 and TRBJ1-4; 8 bases are a match to TRBD1. Germline CDR1 SGHDN, CDR2 FVKESK. V was pared by 2 bases and J by 8 bases, with 7 bases of the junction left unmatched. The CDR3 sequence is 15 residues long. The chain's CDR3 is CASSQLGTGLEKLFF. The CDR3 DNA reads as TGTGCCAGCAGCCAACTCGGGACAGGCTTAGAAAAACTGTTTTTT.

The chain is built from TRBV9 and TRBJ1-2; D not certain. This CDR3 is 15 amino acids long. Trimming shortened V by 4 bases and J by 4 bases, and 17 bases separated the two germline ends. Looked up from germline, CDR1 is SGDLS and CDR2 is YYNGEE. CDR3 coding DNA: TGTGCCAGCAGCCCCCGGGGAGTTCCTTCCTATGGCTACACCTTC. Translated: CASSPRGVPSYGYTF.

This clone appeared a single time. This rearrangement joins TRBV27 to TRBJ2-7; TRBD1 might be the D (6 bases). The length of the CDR3 is 14 residues. Germline V gene lookup returns CDR1 MNHEY and CDR2 SMNVEV (reference sequence). The V and J ends lost 6 bases and 4 bases respectively, with 16 bases between them. This chain's CDR3 is CASSSTLQGYEQYF. CDR3 nucleotides: TGTGCCAGCAGCTCCACGTTACAGGGTTACGAGCAGTACTTC.

This chain connects TRBV7-9 to TRBJ2-5; no reliable D call. The CDR3 is 13 amino acids. The germline V gene has CDR1 SEHNR and CDR2 FQNEAQ (reference sequence). The V end was cut by 1 base, the J end by 2 bases, with 5 bases between. The CDR3, as DNA: TGTGCCAGCAGCTTAGGCAGGCAAGAGACCCAGTACTTC. Amino acids: CASSLGRQETQYF.

This clone occurred a few times. V usage is TRBV14 and J usage is TRBJ2-3; no reliable D call. Per the germline V gene, CDR1 is SGHDN and CDR2 is FVKESK. The V end was cut by 1 base, the J end by 6 bases, with 8 bases between. The CDR3 runs 13 residues. CDR3 loop: CASSQVSIDTQYF. The CDR3 DNA sequence: TGTGCCAGCAGCCAAGTTTCAATCGATACGCAGTATTTT.

Of note for this clone: A much larger clone lies a single base off, so this may be a read error. The CDR3 loop is CASSERGGPDTQYF. CDR3 DNA sequence: TGTGCCAGCAGTGAGCGGGGGGGCCCAGATACGCAGTATTTT. V usage is TRBV6-1 and J usage is TRBJ2-3; 9 bases map to TRBD2. The junction had 2 bases not matched to a gene; V was cut back by 3 bases and J by 4 bases. CDR1 and CDR2 (germline): MNHNS, SASEGT. This CDR3 is 14 amino acids long.